The rows below give T cell receptor beta chains drawn from one sample of a study of circulating and synovial CD4+ cells in juvenile arthritis. Sequencing was performed with immunoSEQ multiplex PCR; in TCRdb, only in-frame clones are kept and a portion is missing. The sample contains some 33,000 clones, about 94% of which appear only once. The sample comprised CD4+ T cells from blood. Receptors originate from a human donor with juvenile idiopathic arthritis. CDR3s include the opening cysteine and the closing phenylalanine or tryptophan. D genes are given only for firm matches. Not every row has a clone size; where given, it reads once, few, many or a size class.

-	TRBV6-1	TRBJ1-5	-	TGTGCCAGCAGTGAATCGGCGGGGATCTATCAGCCCCAGCATTTT	CASSESAGIYQPQHF
-	TRBV19	TRBJ1-2	-	TGTGCCAGTAGCCCTCGGACGGGAGGGGCATCTAACTATGGCTACACCTTC	CASSPRTGGASNYGYTF
-	TRBV9	TRBJ2-7	-	TGTGCCAGCAGCGTAGCCCAGGGGTACGAGCAGTACTTC	CASSVAQGYEQYF
TRBD1	TRBV5-1	TRBJ1-3	-	TGCGCCAGCAGCTTGGGGACAGGCGCTACCGAAGTCTCTGGAAACACCATATATTTT	CASSLGTGATEVSGNTIYF
TRBD1	TRBV11-2	TRBJ1-2	-	TGTGCCAGCAGGCAGGGGGACTATGGCTACACCTTC	CASRQGDYGYTF
-	TRBV7-2	TRBJ1-2	-	TGTGCCAGCAGCTTAGAGACAGCTACCTATGGCTACACCTTC	CASSLETATYGYTF
TRBD1	TRBV11-2	TRBJ2-7	-	TGTGCCAGCAGCTCACTTCGGACAGGGACCTCCCCCCGGTCCTACGAGCAGTACTTC	CASSSLRTGTSPRSYEQYF
TRBD1	TRBV9	TRBJ2-2	-	TGTGCCAGCAGCGTCCGGGACAGGGGCACCGGGGAGCTGTTTTTT	CASSVRDRGTGELFF
TRBD1	TRBV7-2	TRBJ2-7	-	TGTGCCAGCAGCCCAACGGGGACAGTTAAGCAGTACTTC	CASSPTGTVKQYF
-	TRBV11-2	TRBJ2-1	once	TGTGCCAGCAGCTTAGATAGAGGGAATGAGCAGTTCTTC	CASSLDRGNEQFF
-	TRBV19	TRBJ1-5	-	TGTGCCAGGAGCGTCGGAAGCCCGAGGAATCAGCCCCAGCATTTT	CARSVGSPRNQPQHF
-	TRBV6-4	TRBJ1-5	-	TGTGCCAGCAGTGAACAGGGCCAACAGCCCCAGCATTTT	CASSEQGQQPQHF
-	TRBV6-6	TRBJ1-1	-	TGTGCCAGCAGTTACATTGGCACGAACACTGAAGCTTTCTTT	CASSYIGTNTEAFF
TRBD1	TRBV18	TRBJ2-7	-	TGTGCCAGCTCAGGTACAGGGGTGTCCTACGAGCAGTACTTC	CASSGTGVSYEQYF